This T cell receptor beta chain originates from a study of graft-versus-host responses after intestinal transplantation. The study, taken as a whole, reports: With peak circulating GvH clone levels came an association with early post-transplant HvG declines.

On this clone: Its specificity is unknown.

The protocol was immunoSEQ multiplex PCR, while the TCRdb copy is restricted to in-frame clones and leaves out a portion. The data hold about 15,000 clones, with around 94% observed a single time. CDR3 length: 13 residues. Trimming stripped 5 bases from V and 2 bases from J, with 10 bases between. Germline V gene lookup returns CDR1 LNHDA and CDR2 SQIVND (reference sequence). This TCR was recovered from a human patient who received an intestinal transplant, so some T cells may come from the graft donor. Specimen: PBMCs, collected 9 days after transplant. The rearrangement joins TRBV19 to TRBJ2-7, with a possible D match to TRBD1 (6 bases). CDR3 DNA: TGTGCCAGTAGTCCCAGGGGTCCCTACGAGCAGTACTTC. Translated: CASSPRGPYEQYF.